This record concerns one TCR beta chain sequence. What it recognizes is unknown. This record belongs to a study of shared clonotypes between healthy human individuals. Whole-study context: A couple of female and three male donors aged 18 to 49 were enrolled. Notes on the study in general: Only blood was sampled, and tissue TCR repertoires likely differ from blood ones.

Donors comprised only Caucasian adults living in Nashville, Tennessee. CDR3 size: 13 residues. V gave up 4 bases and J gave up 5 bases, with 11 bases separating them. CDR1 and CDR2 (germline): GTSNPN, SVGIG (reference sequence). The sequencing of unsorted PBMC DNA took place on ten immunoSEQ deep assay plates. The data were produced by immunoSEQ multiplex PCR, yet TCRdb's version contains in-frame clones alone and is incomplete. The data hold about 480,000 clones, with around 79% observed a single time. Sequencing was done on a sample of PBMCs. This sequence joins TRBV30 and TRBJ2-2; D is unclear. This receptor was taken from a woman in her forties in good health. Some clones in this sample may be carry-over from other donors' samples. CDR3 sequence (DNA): TGTGCCTGGACCAGGCAGGAGACCGGGGAGCTGTTTTTT. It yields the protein CAWTRQETGELFF.